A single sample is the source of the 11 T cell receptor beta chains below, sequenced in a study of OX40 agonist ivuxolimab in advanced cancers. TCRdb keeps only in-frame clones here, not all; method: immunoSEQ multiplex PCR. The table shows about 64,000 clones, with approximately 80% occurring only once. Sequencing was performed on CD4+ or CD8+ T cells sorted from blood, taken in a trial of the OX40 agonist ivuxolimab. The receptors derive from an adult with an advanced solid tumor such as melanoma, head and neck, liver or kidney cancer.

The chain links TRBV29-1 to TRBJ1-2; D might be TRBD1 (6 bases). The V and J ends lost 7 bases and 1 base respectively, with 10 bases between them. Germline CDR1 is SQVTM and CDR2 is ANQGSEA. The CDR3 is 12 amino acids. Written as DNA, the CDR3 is TGCAGCGGTGGACAGTTTAACTATGGCTACACCTTC. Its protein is CSGGQFNYGYTF.

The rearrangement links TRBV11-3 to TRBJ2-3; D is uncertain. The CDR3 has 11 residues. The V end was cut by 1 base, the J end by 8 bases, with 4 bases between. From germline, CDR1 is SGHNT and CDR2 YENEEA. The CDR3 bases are TGTGCCAGCAGCTTAGGCGGTACGCAGTATTTT. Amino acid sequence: CASSLGGTQYF.

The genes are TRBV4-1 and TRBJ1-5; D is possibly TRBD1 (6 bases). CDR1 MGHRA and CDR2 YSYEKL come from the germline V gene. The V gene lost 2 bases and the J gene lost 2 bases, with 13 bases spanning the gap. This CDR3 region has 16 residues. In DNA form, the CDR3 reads TGCGCCAGCAGCCAACTTTACAGGGTGGGCAATCAGCCCCAGCATTTT. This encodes CASSQLYRVGNQPQHF.

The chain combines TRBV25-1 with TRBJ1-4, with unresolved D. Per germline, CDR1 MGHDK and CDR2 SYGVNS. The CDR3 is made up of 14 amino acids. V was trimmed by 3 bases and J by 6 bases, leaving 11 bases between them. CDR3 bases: TGTGCCAGCAGTGATAGTAGAATGGATGAAAAACTGTTTTTT. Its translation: CASSDSRMDEKLFF.

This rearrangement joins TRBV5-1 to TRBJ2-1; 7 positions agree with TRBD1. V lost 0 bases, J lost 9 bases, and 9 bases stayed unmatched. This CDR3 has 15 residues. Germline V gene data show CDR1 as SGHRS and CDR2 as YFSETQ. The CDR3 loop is CASSLGTGSWSEQFF. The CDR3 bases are TGCGCCAGCAGCTTGGGGACAGGCTCCTGGTCTGAGCAGTTCTTC.

The CDR3 region has the DNA TGTGCCAGCAGCTCCACAGGGGTTACAGATACGCAGTATTTT. Amino acid sequence: CASSSTGVTDTQYF. This chain joins TRBV7-3 and TRBJ2-3; 7 bases map to TRBD1. Unmatched junction bases numbered 4, after V lost 4 bases and J lost 3 bases. The CDR3 totals 14 residues. Germline values: CDR1 SGHTA, CDR2 FQGTGA.

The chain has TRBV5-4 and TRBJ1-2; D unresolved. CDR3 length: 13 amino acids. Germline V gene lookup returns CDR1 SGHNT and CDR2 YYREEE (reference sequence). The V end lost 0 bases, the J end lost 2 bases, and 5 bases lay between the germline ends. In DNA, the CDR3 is TGTGCCAGCAGCTTGGACAGAAACTATGGCTACACCTTC. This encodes CASSLDRNYGYTF.

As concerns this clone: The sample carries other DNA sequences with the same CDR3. CDR3 protein: CASSLESQETQYF. In nucleotides, the CDR3 is TGTGCCAGCAGCTTAGAATCTCAAGAGACCCAGTACTTC. V is TRBV11-3 and J is TRBJ2-5; no clear D. Germline CDR1 reads SGHNT; CDR2 reads YENEEA. This CDR3 has 13 residues. V shed 0 bases and J shed 2 bases, with 4 bases lying between them.

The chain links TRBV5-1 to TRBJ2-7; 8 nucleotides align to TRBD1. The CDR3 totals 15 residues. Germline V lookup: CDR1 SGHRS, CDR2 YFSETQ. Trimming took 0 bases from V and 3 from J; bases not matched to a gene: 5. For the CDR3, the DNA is TGCGCCAGCAGCTTGGCCAGGGGGCCTTACTACGAGCAGTACTTC. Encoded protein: CASSLARGPYYEQYF.

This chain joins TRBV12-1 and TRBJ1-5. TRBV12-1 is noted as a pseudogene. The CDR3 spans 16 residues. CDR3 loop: CASSPGPPSRNQPQHF. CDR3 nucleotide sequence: TGTGCCAGCAGCCCCGGACCGCCGTCCCGCAATCAGCCCCAGCATTTT.

CDR3 region: CASSQDADRVGQPQHF. DNA for the CDR3: TGCGCCAGCAGCCAAGATGCGGACAGGGTAGGTCAGCCCCAGCATTTT. The V and J genes are TRBV4-1 and TRBJ1-5, with 8 nucleotides matching TRBD1. V was clipped by 0 bases and J by 6 bases; unmatched bases: 7. Germline assignment: CDR1 MGHRA and CDR2 YSYEKL. This CDR3 has 16 amino acids.